This paragraph covers one T cell receptor beta chain sequence. No antigen is known for it. This CDR3 has 13 amino acids. The germline CDR1 and CDR2 sequences are MGHDK and SYGVNS. Trimming took 3 bases from V and 8 from J; bases not matched to a gene: 3. PCR employed 60 Vbeta and 13 Jbeta primers. The method was immunoSEQ multiplex PCR; TCRdb's version includes in-frame clones alone and lacks a portion of them. The sample includes roughly 160,000 clones, approximately 83% seen only once; the top ten take 7.5% to 10%. The data were obtained in a study of cytomegalovirus exposure and HLA in healthy donors. General study points: In presence/absence analyses, roughly uniform sequencing depth across donors was assumed. Some V segments could not be told apart, so they were left out, TRBV6-2 and TRBV6-3 among them.

The V and J genes are TRBV25-1 and TRBJ2-1, with 8 bases fitting TRBD1. The source of this sequence is a man younger than 35 in good health and CMV-seropositive. Source material: PBMCs. CDR3 sequence (DNA): TGTGCCAGCAGTGACAGGGGGCCCCATGAGCAGTTCTTC. Protein product: CASSDRGPHEQFF.